Listed below are T cell receptor beta chains from one sample, sequenced in a study of early T cells in non-severe SARS-CoV-2 infection. TCRdb redid the calling of the 5' RACE reads with MiXCR, one entry per CDR3 protein. The sample has around 58,000 distinct CDR3 sequences; about 7.7% are singletons. Material: whole blood, obtained at baseline. These receptors all stem from an adult who was a healthcare worker with PCR-confirmed SARS-CoV-2 infection or an uninfected control (not recorded which). The CDR3 runs from the conserved cysteine through the conserved F or W. A D gene is named only where the DNA matches it firmly. The size entry is marked missing in some rows and otherwise reads once, few, many or a size class.

TRBV27	few	TRBJ2-1	-	CASSVGQIGDEQFF	TGTGCCAGCAGTGTCGGACAGATTGGCGATGAGCAGTTCTTC
TRBV2	few	TRBJ2-5	TRBD2	CASRLAGEETQYF	TGTGCCAGCAGACTAGCGGGAGAAGAGACCCAGTACTTC
TRBV27	-	TRBJ1-6	-	CASGDRNSPLHF	TGTGCCAGCGGAGACAGAAATTCACCCCTCCACTTT
TRBV6-2/TRBV6-3	many	TRBJ2-5	-	CASRGPGTPGPETQYF	TGTGCCAGCAGAGGACCCGGGACTCCGGGGCCGGAGACCCAGTACTTC
TRBV20-1	many	TRBJ2-1	TRBD1	CSARLPGQFNEQFF	TGCAGTGCTAGACTTCCGGGACAGTTTAATGAGCAGTTCTTC
TRBV10-2	few	TRBJ1-2	TRBD1	CASGGGTGDTF	TGCGCCAGCGGGGGGGGGACAGGAGACACCTTC
TRBV29-1	few	TRBJ2-6	-	CSVTSSGANVLTF	TGCAGCGTCACTAGCTCTGGGGCCAACGTCCTGACTTTC
TRBV28	many	TRBJ1-2	-	CASSSGQSNYGYTF	TGTGCCAGCAGTTCAGGACAATCTAACTATGGCTACACCTTC
TRBV27	few	TRBJ2-7	-	CASSLGRGPYEQYF	TGTGCCAGCAGTCTAGGCAGGGGCCCCTACGAGCAGTACTTC
TRBV28	-	TRBJ2-7	-	CASINQSGGHSYEQYF	TGTGCCAGCATCAATCAAAGTGGCGGCCACTCCTACGAGCAGTACTTC
TRBV7-9	-	TRBJ2-3	TRBD2	CASTPGGIHTQYF	TGTGCCAGCACCCCCGGGGGGATTCATACGCAGTATTTT
TRBV4-1	many	TRBJ1-5	-	CASSQEGTSNQPQHF	TGCGCCAGCAGCCAAGAAGGGACTAGCAATCAGCCCCAGCATTTT
TRBV4-3	-	TRBJ2-7	TRBD2	CASSQARAGGYEQYF	TGCGCCAGCAGCCAAGCGCGAGCGGGAGGGTACGAGCAGTACTTC
TRBV5-1	few	TRBJ2-7	TRBD2	CASSPSIAGASYEQYF	TGCGCCAGCAGCCCGTCGATAGCGGGCGCCTCCTACGAGCAGTACTTC
TRBV7-2	many	TRBJ1-2	TRBD1	CASSTETGGGYGYTF	TGTGCCAGCAGCACAGAAACAGGGGGCGGCTATGGCTACACCTTC
TRBV20-1	many	TRBJ1-3	-	CSAGGGAGGAIYF	TGCAGTGCTGGGGGAGGGGCCGGTGGCGCCATATATTTT
TRBV6-1	many	TRBJ1-1	TRBD1	CASSELLQGALSEAFF	TGTGCCAGCAGTGAACTGTTACAGGGGGCTCTCTCTGAAGCTTTCTTT
TRBV10-3	-	TRBJ2-1	TRBD2	CAIGFLRETYNEQFF	TGTGCCATCGGCTTCTTGCGGGAGACCTACAATGAGCAGTTCTTC
TRBV21-1	-	TRBJ2-7	-	CASSKCGLAQYEQYF	TGTGCCAGCAGCAAATGCGGCCTAGCCCAATACGAGCAGTACTTC
TRBV11-2	-	TRBJ2-5	-	CASSPSPGTKYF	TGTGCCAGCAGCCCAAGTCCCGGGACCAAGTACTTC
TRBV7-8	many	TRBJ2-4	TRBD2	CASSHLAGAAKNIQYF	TGTGCCAGCAGCCACCTAGCGGGAGCGGCCAAAAACATTCAGTACTTC
TRBV4-3	-	TRBJ1-4	-	CASSQDSRLFKEKLFF	TGCGCCAGCAGCCAAGACTCGCGGCTCTTTAAGGAAAAACTGTTTTTT
TRBV5-1	few	TRBJ2-3	-	CASSLAALQSADTQYF	TGCGCCAGCAGCTTGGCGGCCTTACAGAGCGCAGATACGCAGTATTTT
TRBV6-2/TRBV6-3	few	TRBJ2-7	TRBD1	CASKTSPDRDEQYF	TGTGCCAGCAAAACATCCCCGGACAGGGACGAGCAGTACTTC